Listed here are 27 T cell receptor beta chains from one sample, sequenced in a study of cytomegalovirus exposure and HLA in healthy donors. The PCR ran on 60 Vbeta and 13 Jbeta primers. Sequencing used immunoSEQ multiplex PCR; TCRdb keeps in-frame clones, though not all of them. The sample includes about 150,000 clones, approximately 84% seen only once; the top ten take approximately 2.5%. The sequenced sample was PBMCs. These TCRs come from a woman younger than 35 in good health and CMV-seronegative.

The chain links TRBV2 to TRBJ2-3; TRBD1 aligns across 9 bases. The ends lost 11 bases at V and 5 bases at J; junction bases unmatched: 5. In germline, CDR1 is SNHLY, CDR2 FYNNEI. This CDR3 has 12 amino acids. The CDR3 reads CASQGAVDTQYF. Written as DNA, the CDR3 is TGTGCCTCACAGGGGGCTGTAGATACGCAGTATTTT.

Concerning this clone itself: Germline and junction disagree at one end, which may indicate a read error. V and J are TRBV2 and TRBJ2-5; TRBD1 agrees at 8 bases. CDR1 and CDR2 from the germline V gene are SNHLY and FYNNEI. The CDR3 loop spans 12 amino acids. Written as DNA, the CDR3 is TGTGCCAGCAGGACAGGGGAAGAGGCCCAGTACTTC. Amino acids: CASRTGEEAQYF.

CDR3 residues: CASSRIAGGQTDTQYF. In DNA, the CDR3 is TGTGCCAGCAGTAGGATAGCGGGGGGGCAGACAGATACGCAGTATTTT. V gene TRBV27 combines with J gene TRBJ2-3, with 11 bases that match TRBD2. The CDR3 consists of 16 residues. CDR1 MNHEY and CDR2 SMNVEV come from the germline V gene (reference sequence). J gave up 3 bases and V 5 bases, and 7 bases lay outside the gene matches.

V is TRBV28 and J is TRBJ2-7, with 10 nucleotides matching TRBD1. In germline, CDR1 is MDHEN, CDR2 SYDVKM. The CDR3 contains 16 residues. V lost 7 bases, J lost 5 bases, and 14 bases stayed unmatched. CDR3 coding DNA: TGTGCCAGCATGGGGTCGGGGGGACAGGGGATTAACGAGCAGTACTTC. This encodes CASMGSGGQGINEQYF. The full variable domain, with the rest looked up from reference TRBV28 and TRBJ2-7, is DVKVTQSSRYLVKRTGEKVFLECVQDMDHENMFWYRQDPGLGLRLIYFSYDVKMKEKGDIPEGYSVSREKKERFSLILESASTNQTSMYLCASMGSGGQGINEQYFGPGTRLTVT.

The chain has TRBV5-6 and TRBJ1-2; 7 bases line up with TRBD1. V dropped 0 bases and J dropped 4; count of bases not matched to a gene: 9. The CDR3 runs to 16 residues. CDR1 and CDR2 from the germline V gene are SGHDT and YYEEEE. CDR3 region: CASSLEVGTAFYGYTF. CDR3 in DNA: TGTGCCAGCAGCTTGGAGGTTGGGACAGCCTTCTATGGCTACACCTTC.

The chain combines TRBV19 with TRBJ2-1, with D possibly being TRBD2 (7 bases). Trimming pared 5 bases from V and 2 bases from J, leaving 10 bases between. Germline V gene lookup returns CDR1 LNHDA and CDR2 SQIVND (reference sequence). This CDR3 spans 14 amino acids. CDR3 bases: TGTGCCAGTAGTTCGGGGGGCACCTACAATGAGCAGTTCTTC. It codes for CASSSGGTYNEQFF.

The chain employs TRBV6-5 and TRBJ1-6, with 9 bases matching TRBD1. The CDR3 consists of 15 residues. Germline values: CDR1 MNHEY, CDR2 SVGAGI. After removal of 7 bases from V and 10 bases from J, the junction contained 11 bases not matched to a gene. The CDR3 nucleotides read TGTGCCAGCACTCCGGCCGGGACAGGGAAATCACCCCTCCACTTT. Its translation is CASTPAGTGKSPLHF.

The chain recombines TRBV19 with TRBJ1-1; 10 nucleotides agree with TRBD1. V was clipped by 8 bases and J by 1 base; unmatched bases: 4. The germline V gene encodes CDR1 LNHDA and CDR2 SQIVND (reference sequence). This CDR3 contains 14 residues. CDR3 loop: CASLRDRGNTEAFF. CDR3 DNA sequence: TGTGCCAGTCTCCGGGACAGGGGGAACACTGAAGCTTTCTTT.

The rearrangement links TRBV9 to TRBJ2-3; TRBD2 agrees at 11 bases. This CDR3 region has 18 residues. Germline values: CDR1 SGDLS, CDR2 YYNGEE. V trimming: 2 bases; J trimming: 2 bases; junction bases outside the gene matches: 10. The CDR3: CASSVLGTSGGTTDTQYF. CDR3 in DNA: TGTGCCAGCAGCGTTTTGGGGACTAGCGGTGGAACCACAGATACGCAGTATTTT.

The chain is built from TRBV19 and TRBJ2-7, with no clear D. Trimming left V 2 bases short and J 3 bases short, with 11 bases between. Germline V lookup: CDR1 LNHDA, CDR2 SQIVND (reference sequence). This CDR3 has 14 residues. CDR3: CASSIFEDGYEQYF. DNA for the CDR3: TGTGCCAGTAGTATATTTGAGGATGGCTACGAGCAGTACTTC.

The chain employs TRBV28 and TRBJ1-6, with D perhaps matching TRBD1 (5 bases). Germline CDR1 and CDR2: MDHEN and SYDVKM. The CDR3 loop spans 16 amino acids. The V gene lost 7 bases and the J gene lost 10 bases, with 23 bases spanning the gap. The CDR3 DNA follows: TGTGCCAGCAAGGTGGACACCAGGCTAGGGTGGTCACCCCTCCACTTT. It is translated as CASKVDTRLGWSPLHF.

V and J are TRBV28 and TRBJ1-1, with TRBD1 as a possible D gene (6 bases). CDR3 length: 13 residues. In germline, CDR1 is MDHEN, CDR2 SYDVKM. The V end lost 8 bases, the J end lost 11 bases, and 21 bases lay between the germline ends. CDR3 loop: CASLGRGGRFAFF. The CDR3, as DNA: TGTGCCAGCTTGGGCCGCGGGGGGCGCTTCGCTTTCTTT.

This rearrangement joins TRBV5-1 to TRBJ2-5, with TRBD2 as a possible D gene (6 bases). Trimming left V 2 bases short and J 2 bases short, with 16 bases between. The germline V gene has CDR1 SGHRS and CDR2 YFSETQ. The CDR3 loop spans 16 amino acids. The CDR3, as DNA: TGCGCCAGCAGCTTTGGCGGGCGGGGACCACAAGAGACCCAGTACTTC. Protein product: CASSFGGRGPQETQYF.

This chain joins TRBV13 and TRBJ1-2; no reliable D call. The CDR3 extends over 14 amino acids. The germline V and J ends were trimmed by 5 bases and 7 bases, with 17 bases remaining between them. Germline lookup yields CDR1 PRHDT and CDR2 FYEKMQ (reference sequence). The DNA of the CDR3 is TGTGCCAGCAGCGCGAGTGAGGGATGGGGTGGCTACACCTTC. This gives the protein CASSASEGWGGYTF.

Turning to this clone: Relative to the germline gene, one junction end is altered; a read error may explain this. This chain joins TRBV28 and TRBJ2-3, with a possible D match to TRBD1 (5 bases). Germline CDR1 and CDR2: MDHEN and SYDVKM. The CDR3 totals 14 residues. In DNA, the CDR3 is TGTGCCAGCAGTGGTCTGCCAGGGCCAGATGCGCAGTATTTT. It codes for CASSGLPGPDAQYF.

To note about this clone: Its ends do not fully match the called genes, so a read error is possible. J is TRBJ2-7 and V is TRBV29-1; tentative D call: TRBD2 (5 bases). The CDR3 has 13 residues. Germline CDR1 reads SQVTM; CDR2 reads ANQGSEA. This CDR3 is CSVEGPNDYGQYF. The CDR3 region has the DNA TGCAGCGTTGAAGGGCCAAACGACTACGGGCAGTACTTC.

The V call is TRBV19, the J call TRBJ2-7; D perhaps matches TRBD1 (6 bases). CDR1 LNHDA and CDR2 SQIVND come from the germline V gene (reference sequence). Trimming removed 1 base at V and 9 bases at J, with 19 bases between. The CDR3 extends over 15 amino acids. This CDR3 reads CASSIVGQGLLGQYF. The CDR3 region has the DNA TGTGCCAGTAGTATAGTAGGTCAGGGGCTCCTCGGGCAGTACTTC.

The V gene is TRBV27, the J gene TRBJ1-4; perhaps TRBD1 as D (5 bases). The germline CDR1 and CDR2 sequences are MNHEY and SMNVEV (reference sequence). The CDR3 is made up of 15 amino acids. Trimming left V 3 bases short and J 6 bases short, with 14 bases between. CDR3 region: CASSFIDSKDEKLFF. CDR3 in DNA: TGTGCCAGCAGTTTTATAGACAGCAAGGATGAAAAACTGTTTTTT.

In its sample, this clone was seen a few times. The chain uses TRBV7-9 and TRBJ1-1; a weak D match, TRBD1 (5 bases). V shed 3 bases and J shed 6 bases, with 11 bases lying between them. The CDR3 spans 13 residues. The germline CDR1 and CDR2 sequences are SEHNR and FQNEAQ (reference sequence). The CDR3 sequence is CASSFWTQSEAFF. In DNA, the CDR3 is TGTGCCAGCAGCTTTTGGACACAGTCTGAAGCTTTCTTT.

The chain has TRBV11-3 and TRBJ2-1, with D tentatively TRBD2 (6 bases). V lost 0 bases to trimming and J lost 9 bases, with 9 bases between them. The CDR3 is 13 amino acids. Germline V gene lookup returns CDR1 SGHNT and CDR2 YENEEA. Written as DNA, the CDR3 is TGTGCCAGCAGCTTAGATGTGCGGGGTGAGCAGTTCTTC. Amino acid sequence: CASSLDVRGEQFF.

The chain is built from TRBV2 and TRBJ2-7; D gene ambiguous. The CDR3 contains 11 residues. From germline, CDR1 is SNHLY and CDR2 FYNNEI. The V end lost 5 bases, the J end lost 5 bases, and 7 bases lay between the germline ends. CDR3 sequence (DNA): TGTGCCAGCAGTTTTTCCAACGAGCAGTACTTC. Translating it yields CASSFSNEQYF. Combining the CDR3 with reference TRBV2 and TRBJ2-7 gives the whole variable domain EPEVTQTPSHQVTQMGQEVILRCVPISNHLYFYWYRQILGQKVEFLVSFYNNEISEKSEIFDDQFSVERPDGSNFTLKIRSTKLEDSAMYFCASSFSNEQYFGPGTRLTVT.

The gene calls are TRBV28 and TRBJ1-2; D unresolved. V lost 8 bases to trimming and J lost 1 base, with 11 bases between them. This CDR3 has 13 residues. The germline gives CDR1 MDHEN, CDR2 SYDVKM. DNA of the CDR3: TGTGCCAGCGAACAAGAACATAACTATGGCTACACCTTC. It codes for CASEQEHNYGYTF.

This clone came up a few times. The J gene is TRBJ2-7, the V gene TRBV11-3, with TRBD1 matching 10 bases. This CDR3 has 15 residues. Unmatched junction bases numbered 3, after V lost 2 bases and J lost 2 bases. Germline-derived CDR1 and CDR2 are SGHNT and YENEEA. This CDR3 reads CASSLPDRGTYEQYF. In DNA, the CDR3 is TGTGCCAGCAGCTTACCGGACAGGGGGACCTACGAGCAGTACTTC.

The J gene is TRBJ2-5, the V gene TRBV28; D remains unclear. The J call may be wrong; the DNA end is better matched by TRBJ2-7. CDR1 is MDHEN, CDR2 SYDVKM, per germline. The CDR3 totals 13 residues. This CDR3 reads CASSLVRNYEQYF. CDR3 in DNA: TGTGCCAGCAGTTTAGTCAGAAACTACGAGCAGTACTTC.

This rearrangement joins TRBV27 to TRBJ2-5; 10 nucleotides agree with TRBD1. Per the germline V gene, CDR1 is MNHEY and CDR2 is SMNVEV (reference sequence). CDR3 length equals 15 residues. V lost 8 bases to trimming and J lost 5 bases; unmatched junction nucleotides: 11. The CDR3 sequence: CASPWDRGEAETQYF. CDR3 DNA: TGTGCCAGCCCTTGGGACAGGGGTGAAGCGGAGACCCAGTACTTC.

The chain recombines TRBV7-9 with TRBJ2-7; TRBD1 might be the D (6 bases). The V end lost 1 base, the J end lost 0 bases, and 13 bases lay between the germline ends. The V gene's germline CDR1 is SEHNR and CDR2 FQNEAQ (reference sequence). The CDR3 extends over 16 amino acids. In DNA, the CDR3 is TGTGCCAGCAGCTTAGTGGGTGGGGGCCTCTCCTACGAGCAGTACTTC. This sequence encodes CASSLVGGGLSYEQYF.

The CDR3 nucleotides are TGTGCCAGCAGCTTAGAAATTGGAGTGGACGAGCAGTACTTC. Its protein product is CASSLEIGVDEQYF. The chain has TRBV11-2 and TRBJ2-7; D remains ambiguous. The CDR3 is made up of 14 amino acids. Per germline, CDR1 SGHAT and CDR2 FQNNGV. The V end lost 0 bases, the J end lost 5 bases, and 11 bases lay between the germline ends.